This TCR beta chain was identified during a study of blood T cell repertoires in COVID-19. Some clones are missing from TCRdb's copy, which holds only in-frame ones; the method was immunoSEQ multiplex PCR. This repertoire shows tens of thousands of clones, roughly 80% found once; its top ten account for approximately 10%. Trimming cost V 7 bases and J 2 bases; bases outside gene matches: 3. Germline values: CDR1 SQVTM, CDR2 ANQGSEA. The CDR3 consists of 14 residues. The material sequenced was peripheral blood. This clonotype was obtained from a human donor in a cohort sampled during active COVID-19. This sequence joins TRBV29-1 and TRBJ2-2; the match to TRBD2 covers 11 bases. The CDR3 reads CSAGTSGNTGELFF. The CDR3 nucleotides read TGCAGCGCCGGGACTAGCGGTAACACCGGGGAGCTGTTTTTT.